This T cell receptor (beta chain) originates from a study of blood T cell repertoires in COVID-19. On the study more broadly: Samples taken during acute and convalescent COVID-19 were collected in the United States, Italy and Spain. Sources were T cells, B-cell-depleted T cells, or PBMCs; the material itself was cDNA or gDNA.

As processed by the authors: From reference gene primer amplification, estimates of nucleated cell counts were derived. The table came from immunoSEQ multiplex PCR; TCRdb's copy has only in-frame clones and leaves some out. That table furnishes V, J and clone size, whereas the DNA furnished D and trimming. This table holds roughly 150,000 clones, about 85% found once. Trimming took 2 bases from V and 7 from J, leaving 13 bases between them. The CDR3 consists of 14 residues. Germline V CDR1 and CDR2: SGHRS, YFSETQ. The TCR was taken from a man in his 70s who had recovered from COVID-19. The V gene is TRBV5-1, the J gene TRBJ2-1; perhaps TRBD2 as D (6 bases). The material sequenced was peripheral blood. CDR3 protein: CASSLGSGLNEQFF. DNA for the CDR3: TGCGCCAGCAGCTTAGGGTCCGGACTAAATGAGCAGTTCTTC.